Presented here are 29 T cell receptor beta chains from one specimen sequenced in a study of blood T cell repertoires in COVID-19. TCRdb keeps only in-frame clones here, not all; method: immunoSEQ multiplex PCR. The data show roughly 250,000 clones, with 84% seen just once and 8.6% held by the top ten. The sample comprised peripheral blood. These receptors came from a human donor in a cohort sampled during active COVID-19.

The chain combines TRBV5-5 with TRBJ2-3, with D perhaps TRBD1 (5 bases). CDR1 and CDR2 from the germline V gene are SGHKS and YYEKEE (reference sequence). V was clipped by 4 bases and J by 1 base, with 16 bases between them. The CDR3 sequence is 16 residues long. The CDR3 nucleotides read TGTGCCAGCAGCAAGACAGCCCCCGGTGGCACAGATACGCAGTATTTT. Translating it yields CASSKTAPGGTDTQYF.

The CDR3 sequence is CASSPGGLIEQYF. In DNA, the CDR3 is TGTGCCAGCTCACCAGGCGGGCTAATAGAGCAGTACTTC. The chain uses TRBV18 and TRBJ2-7; TRBD2 might be the D (5 bases). V was pared by 2 bases and J by 7 bases, with 12 bases between. Per the germline V gene, CDR1 is KGHSH and CDR2 is LQKENI. This CDR3 has 13 amino acids.

The rearrangement joins TRBV28 to TRBJ1-2; D unresolved. The CDR3 totals 13 residues. CDR1 is MDHEN, CDR2 SYDVKM, per germline. Trimming took off 1 base at V and 8 bases at J, with 11 bases between the two ends. CDR3 loop: CASSLFGIYGYTF. The CDR3, as DNA: TGTGCCAGCAGTTTATTTGGTATCTACGGCTACACCTTC.

The rearrangement joins TRBV2 to TRBJ2-1; D possibly corresponds to TRBD1 (6 bases). The CDR3 extends over 14 amino acids. Trimming shortened V by 6 bases and J by 3 bases, and 12 bases separated the two germline ends. Germline values: CDR1 SNHLY, CDR2 FYNNEI. CDR3 bases: TGTGCCAGCAGAAGGGGGACCAACTACAATGAGCAGTTCTTC. It codes for CASRRGTNYNEQFF.

This rearrangement joins TRBV5-1 to TRBJ1-5, with 10 bases lining up with TRBD1. The CDR3 has 16 amino acids. Germline lookup yields CDR1 SGHRS and CDR2 YFSETQ. After removal of 0 bases from V and 4 bases from J, the junction contained 4 bases not matched to a gene. The CDR3 DNA is TGCGCCAGCAGCTTGGTCCCGGGACAGGGGAATCAGCCCCAGCATTTT. Translation: CASSLVPGQGNQPQHF.

The CDR3 bases are TGTGCCATCAGTGAGTCGTCAGGGGGTAAAAAAGGAGGCGAGCAGTACTTC. This gives the protein CAISESSGGKKGGEQYF. The chain uses TRBV10-3 and TRBJ2-7; 7 positions agree with TRBD1. Germline V gene data show CDR1 as ENHRY and CDR2 as SYGVKD. V was clipped by 0 bases and J by 6 bases; unmatched bases: 14. This CDR3 contains 17 residues.

CDR3 sequence: CASSAGVETQYF. CDR3 nucleotides: TGTGCCAGCAGCGCAGGGGTCGAGACCCAGTACTTC. V gene TRBV9 combines with J gene TRBJ2-5; D perhaps matches TRBD1 (6 bases). In germline, CDR1 is SGDLS, CDR2 YYNGEE. The CDR3 loop spans 12 amino acids. V was shortened by 3 bases and J by 5 bases, with 8 bases between the two germline ends.

The gene calls are TRBV7-3 and TRBJ2-3, with 10 positions matching TRBD2. The CDR3 is made up of 18 amino acids. V was clipped by 1 base and J by 2 bases; unmatched bases: 9. CDR1 is SGHTA and CDR2 is FQGTGA in the germline V gene. The CDR3 spells CASSLISRGLAPTDTQYF. In nucleotides, the CDR3 is TGTGCCAGCAGCTTAATAAGTCGGGGACTAGCGCCCACAGATACGCAGTATTTT. The whole variable domain, remainder taken from reference TRBV7-3 and TRBJ2-3, is GAGVSQTPSNKVTEKGKYVELRCDPISGHTALYWYRQSLGQGPEFLIYFQGTGAADDSGLPNDRFFAVRPEGSVSTLKIQRTERGDSAVYLCASSLISRGLAPTDTQYFGPGTRLTVL.

This chain connects TRBV5-8 to TRBJ2-5, with 7 positions matching TRBD2. Germline V gene sequence: CDR1 SGHTS, CDR2 YDEGEE. The CDR3 runs 14 residues. J gave up 3 bases and V 4 bases, and 6 bases lay outside the gene matches. Here the CDR3 reads CASSPWGGKETQYF. The CDR3 DNA reads as TGTGCCAGCAGCCCTTGGGGGGGGAAAGAGACCCAGTACTTC.

The V call is TRBV5-4, the J call TRBJ2-4, with D perhaps matching TRBD2 (5 bases). This CDR3 region has 16 residues. Germline V gene data show CDR1 as SGHNT and CDR2 as YYREEE (reference sequence). V shed 2 bases and J shed 0 bases, with 12 bases lying between them. The CDR3 bases are TGTGCCAGCAGCTTCTCCACTAGTTCAGCCAAAAACATTCAGTACTTC. Protein: CASSFSTSSAKNIQYF. Full variable domain (remainder filled in from reference TRBV5-4 and TRBJ2-4): ETGVTQSPTHLIKTRGQQVTLRCSSQSGHNTVSWYQQALGQGPQFIFQYYREEENGRGNFPPRFSGLQFPNYSSELNVNALELDDSALYLCASSFSTSSAKNIQYFGAGTRLSVL.

This chain links TRBV29-1 with TRBJ2-3; the match to TRBD1 covers 12 bases. The trim removed 4 bases at V and 6 bases at J, leaving 8 bases unmatched. CDR1 and CDR2 (germline): SQVTM, ANQGSEA. The CDR3 consists of 15 residues. This CDR3 reads CSVGKLGTGGDTQYF. The CDR3 DNA sequence: TGCAGCGTTGGAAAGTTGGGGACAGGGGGCGATACGCAGTATTTT.

The CDR3 reads CASRMQGLTGANVLTF. The CDR3 nucleotides are TGTGCCAGCAGAATGCAAGGACTAACTGGGGCCAACGTCCTGACTTTC. The chain couples TRBV27 to TRBJ2-6, with a weak D call TRBD2 (6 bases). V was pared by 6 bases and J by 2 bases, with 14 bases between. In germline, CDR1 is MNHEY, CDR2 SMNVEV (reference sequence). This CDR3 is 16 amino acids long.

This chain links TRBV4-2 with TRBJ2-7, with D tentatively TRBD2 (5 bases). Between the trimmed V and J ends, which lost 4 bases and 2 bases, there was a span of 18 bases. Germline values: CDR1 LGHNA, CDR2 YNFKEQ. CDR3 length: 16 amino acids. The CDR3 region is CASSPPLRENPYEQYF. In DNA form, the CDR3 reads TGTGCCAGCAGCCCCCCCTTGAGGGAGAATCCCTACGAGCAGTACTTC.

The chain joins TRBV7-9 to TRBJ2-4; D is perhaps TRBD1 (5 bases). The V end lost 1 base, the J end lost 9 bases, and 7 bases lay between the germline ends. Germline assignment: CDR1 SEHNR and CDR2 FQNEAQ (reference sequence). The CDR3 has 12 amino acids. In nucleotides, the CDR3 is TGTGCCAGCAGCTTAGGACAGCTCATTCAGTACTTC. This codes for CASSLGQLIQYF.

V gene TRBV7-6 combines with J gene TRBJ2-3; a weak D match, TRBD2 (5 bases). Deletions cut 5 bases from V and 10 bases from J, with 13 bases between. The CDR3 runs to 12 residues. Germline CDR1 reads SGHVS; CDR2 reads FNYEAQ. The CDR3 loop is CASSLIGESQYF. The CDR3 DNA follows: TGTGCCAGCAGCCTAATTGGGGAGTCGCAGTATTTT.

The V call is TRBV7-3, the J call TRBJ2-1; 9 positions agree with TRBD2. The CDR3 runs 16 residues. Germline loops: CDR1 SGHTA, CDR2 FQGTGA. V was pared by 1 base and J by 9 bases, with 10 bases of the junction left unmatched. CDR3 region: CASSLRGREGRGEQFF. CDR3 bases: TGTGCCAGCAGCTTAAGAGGGCGGGAGGGCCGCGGTGAGCAGTTCTTC.

The chain links TRBV6-2 or TRBV6-3 to TRBJ1-5; D is uncertain. Trimming removed 5 bases from V and 0 bases from J, with 8 bases in between. Germline V gives CDR1 MNHEY, CDR2 SVGEGT. The CDR3 sequence is 14 residues long. The CDR3 DNA reads as TGTGCCAGCAGTCCCAGTTATAGCAATCAGCCCCAGCATTTT. Amino acids: CASSPSYSNQPQHF.

The V gene is TRBV6-5, the J gene TRBJ1-6; 7 bases fit TRBD1. This CDR3 is built from 14 residues. J gave up 13 bases and V 6 bases, and 12 bases lay outside the gene matches. Per germline, CDR1 MNHEY and CDR2 SVGAGI. The CDR3 protein is CASRTRDRTRPLHF. In DNA, the CDR3 is TGTGCCAGCAGAACACGGGACAGAACTCGGCCCCTCCACTTT.

This clone was counted once. The V gene is TRBV5-4, the J gene TRBJ1-2; no reliable D call. Trimming took off 1 base at V and 3 bases at J, with 4 bases between the two ends. The germline V gene encodes CDR1 SGHNT and CDR2 YYREEE (reference sequence). This CDR3 has 12 amino acids. The CDR3 protein is CASSLRDYGYTF. CDR3 nucleotides: TGTGCCAGCAGCTTGAGAGACTATGGCTACACCTTC.

The chain couples TRBV29-1 to TRBJ2-3; no firm D call. Germline V gene sequence: CDR1 SQVTM, CDR2 ANQGSEA. This CDR3 contains 14 residues. Trimming took 5 bases from V and 6 from J, leaving 18 bases between them. The CDR3 protein is CSVIPPSTVDTQYF. In DNA form, the CDR3 reads TGCAGCGTTATACCTCCTTCGACTGTGGATACGCAGTATTTT.

The chain combines TRBV6-2 or TRBV6-3 with TRBJ1-2, with unresolved D. The CDR3 totals 15 residues. Germline V CDR1 and CDR2: MNHEY, SVGEGT. V gave up 0 bases and J gave up 7 bases, with 15 bases separating them. The CDR3 here is CASSYSGILEGGYTF. For the CDR3, the DNA is TGTGCCAGCAGTTACTCGGGGATTTTAGAGGGTGGCTACACCTTC.

The gene calls are TRBV6-6 and TRBJ1-2, with 7 bases matching TRBD1. V was pared by 6 bases and J by 6 bases, with 13 bases of the junction left unmatched. Germline CDR1 MNHNY, CDR2 SVGAGI (reference sequence). The CDR3 loop spans 15 amino acids. Here the CDR3 reads CASRLGTASRDGYTF. In DNA form, the CDR3 reads TGTGCCAGCAGATTGGGGACAGCTTCGCGTGATGGCTACACCTTC.

This sequence joins TRBV7-2 and TRBJ1-5; D is possibly TRBD1 (5 bases). The V end lost 1 base, the J end lost 4 bases, and 11 bases lay between the germline ends. Looked up from germline, CDR1 is SGHTA and CDR2 is FQGNSA. The CDR3 covers 15 residues. The CDR3 nucleotides read TGTGCCAGCAGCTTAGGTCAGGGAAGAAATCAGCCCCAGCATTTT. Its translation is CASSLGQGRNQPQHF.

The chain recombines TRBV4-1 with TRBJ2-3; 12 nucleotides line up with TRBD2. V trimming: 4 bases; J trimming: 0 bases; junction bases outside the gene matches: 8. From germline, CDR1 is MGHRA and CDR2 YSYEKL. The CDR3 is made up of 18 amino acids. CDR3: CASSRLAGAQSSTDTQYF. The CDR3 region has the DNA TGCGCCAGCAGCCGACTAGCGGGAGCCCAGTCTAGCACAGATACGCAGTATTTT.

V gene TRBV21-1 combines with J gene TRBJ2-7; TRBD1, the table's D call, lacks a check against the DNA. TRBV21-1 is assigned pseudogene status. This CDR3 is built from 13 residues. CDR3 sequence reads: CASRDRFRYEQYF. The CDR3 DNA is TGTGCCAGCAGAGACAGGTTTCGCTACGAGCAGTACTTC.

This rearrangement joins TRBV5-1 to TRBJ2-5, with 8 positions matching TRBD1. Trimming at V came to 4 bases and at J to 2 bases, leaving 4 bases not matched to a gene. The CDR3 runs 14 residues. The germline V gene encodes CDR1 SGHRS and CDR2 YFSETQ. CDR3 DNA sequence: TGCGCCAGCAGCCCCCGGACAGGGCAAGAGACCCAGTACTTC. It specifies CASSPRTGQETQYF.

The chain links TRBV6-6 to TRBJ2-5, with 10 nucleotides matching TRBD1. V lost 6 bases to trimming and J lost 5 bases; unmatched junction nucleotides: 12. This CDR3 region has 16 residues. CDR1 MNHNY and CDR2 SVGAGI come from the germline V gene (reference sequence). CDR3 region: CASSPRGTGVLETQYF. The CDR3 DNA is TGTGCCAGCAGCCCCCGCGGGACAGGGGTTCTTGAGACCCAGTACTTC.

This sequence joins TRBV10-2 and TRBJ1-3, with 7 bases identical to TRBD1. With V trimmed by 6 bases and J by 4 bases, 3 bases remained unmatched. Germline lookup yields CDR1 WSHSY and CDR2 SAAADI. This CDR3 is 13 amino acids long. The CDR3 nucleotides read TGCGCCAGCAGCGGGACAGAGGGAAACACCATATATTTT. It yields the protein CASSGTEGNTIYF.

This chain connects TRBV24-1 to TRBJ2-3; 10 nucleotides align to TRBD1. CDR1 and CDR2 (germline): KGHDR, SFDVKD. V shed 4 bases, J shed 6 bases, and the junction held 9 bases outside the gene matches. The length of the CDR3 is 16 residues. CDR3 loop: CATSDRDRGQWDTQYF. Here the CDR3 DNA reads TGTGCCACCAGTGACCGAGACAGGGGGCAATGGGATACGCAGTATTTT.